Presented here are 9 T cell receptor beta chains from one specimen sequenced in a study of blood T cells in healthy people across ages. Using a J-beta primer mix together with a sample-barcoded 5' primer, a second PCR was run for about 6 to 11 cycles. TCRdb re-called the 5' RACE reads through MiXCR, storing one row per CDR3 protein. The sample records about 810,000 distinct CDR3 sequences, 35% to 40% being singletons. Material for sequencing was blood. The receptors here all came from a young man in good health.

The genes are TRBV15 and TRBJ2-1; a possible D gene is TRBD2 (5 bases). This CDR3 has 16 amino acids. V was pared by 0 bases and J by 8 bases, with 17 bases between. The germline CDR1 and CDR2 sequences are LNHNV and YYDKDF (reference sequence). The CDR3 region has the DNA TGTGCCACCAGCAGAGATTCGAGGGTGGGTCACGATGAGCAGTTCTTC. Amino acid sequence: CATSRDSRVGHDEQFF.

The sample holds a few counts of this clonotype. The chain combines TRBV10-3 with TRBJ2-5, with 8 positions matching TRBD1. The V segment lost 0 bases and the J segment 11 bases; nucleotides outside the gene matches: 8. Germline CDR1 ENHRY, CDR2 SYGVKD. CDR3 length: 14 residues. Here the CDR3 reads CAISESQGGNEQYF. The CDR3 nucleotides are TGTGCCATCAGTGAGTCACAGGGGGGCAATGAGCAGTACTTC.

This clonotype was seen a single time. V is TRBV5-6 and J is TRBJ1-6; perhaps TRBD1 as D (6 bases). The CDR3 sequence is 15 residues long. The V gene's germline CDR1 is SGHDT and CDR2 YYEEEE. Deletions cut 3 bases from V and 7 bases from J, with 14 bases between. CDR3 bases: TGTGCCAGCAGCTGGGGGCGTTTAGGGAATTCACCCCTCCACTTT. Its protein is CASSWGRLGNSPLHF.

This clonotype was found a few times. This chain joins TRBV12-3 or TRBV12-4 and TRBJ1-3; TRBD1 is a possible D gene (6 bases). Trimming cost V 5 bases and J 0 bases, with 11 bases left between them. The CDR3 contains 15 residues. The CDR3, as DNA: TGTGCCAGCAGTCGTGGACAGCTCTCTGGAAACACCATATATTTT. Amino acids: CASSRGQLSGNTIYF.

Points on this clonotype: Since a much larger clone is just one base distant, this may be a read error. The rearrangement joins TRBV2 to TRBJ2-1; a weak D match, TRBD1 (5 bases). This CDR3 spans 14 amino acids. Germline values: CDR1 SNHLY, CDR2 FYNNEI. Trimming took off 1 base at V and 13 bases at J, with 17 bases between the two ends. The CDR3 DNA reads as TGTGCCAGCAGTGAAGGAAGGGGTCTGGAGACCCAGTTCTTC. Its protein is CASSEGRGLETQFF.

This chain links TRBV21-1 with TRBJ1-5; the D call in the table, TRBD1, was not verified against the DNA. TRBV21-1 is listed as a pseudogene. The length of the CDR3 is 17 residues. CDR3: CASSKLGGSVRNQPQHF. The CDR3 DNA follows: TGTGCCAGCAGCAAATTGGGGGGATCGGTTAGGAATCAGCCCCAGCATTTT.

This clonotype came up a few times. The DNA is left out, because the CDR3 cannot be placed on it with certainty; the CDR3 is given as TCRdb lists it. The V and J genes are TRBV14 and TRBJ2-7; TRBD1, as called in the table, went unchecked against the DNA. Counting both end residues, the CDR3 totals 15 amino acids. Germline V lookup: CDR1 SGHDN, CDR2 FVKESK. This chain's CDR3 is CASSPRSGPAYEQYF.

This clonotype occurred a few times. The chain carries TRBV7-2 and TRBJ2-2, with a weak D call TRBD2 (5 bases). The CDR3 is 16 residues long. CDR1 SGHTA and CDR2 FQGNSA come from the germline V gene. The V gene lost 1 base and the J gene lost 4 bases, with 13 bases spanning the gap. In DNA form, the CDR3 reads TGTGCCAGCAGCTTAGACCGGGGAATGTTCACCGGGGAGCTGTTTTTT. Its protein product is CASSLDRGMFTGELFF.

The chain has TRBV4-1 and TRBJ2-7; TRBD2 agrees at 7 bases. The junction had 11 bases not matched to a gene; V was cut back by 2 bases and J by 4 bases. This CDR3 contains 16 residues. Germline CDR1 reads MGHRA; CDR2 reads YSYEKL. DNA of the CDR3: TGCGCCAGCAGCCAATCACGGGAGGACGGGGATTACGAGCAGTACTTC. Its translation: CASSQSREDGDYEQYF.